The 32 T cell receptor beta chains in this list originate from one sample, sequenced in a study of cytomegalovirus exposure and HLA in healthy donors. The study ran its PCR with 60 Vbeta and 13 Jbeta primers. Generated by immunoSEQ multiplex PCR, the TCRdb table keeps only in-frame clones and is missing some. In the table there are approximately 130,000 clones, approximately 64% of which are singletons. The sequenced material came from PBMCs. These receptors were collected from a woman aged 40 to 50 in good health and CMV-seronegative.

V is TRBV14 and J is TRBJ1-1; a possible D gene is TRBD1 (6 bases). V was pared by 1 base and J by 5 bases, with 11 bases between. The germline V gene encodes CDR1 SGHDN and CDR2 FVKESK. The CDR3 is 14 amino acids. The CDR3 DNA follows: TGTGCCAGCAGCCAAGGAGGGGGAGCAACTGAAGCTTTCTTT. It translates to CASSQGGGATEAFF.

This chain connects TRBV19 to TRBJ2-5, with unresolved D. CDR3 length: 12 amino acids. Germline V gene data show CDR1 as LNHDA and CDR2 as SQIVND (reference sequence). The ends were cut back, 1 base at V and 4 bases at J, with 4 bases in the middle. The CDR3 DNA reads TGTGCCAGTAGTATAGCGGGAGAGACCCAGTACTTC. Translating it yields CASSIAGETQYF.

This clone turned up a few times. The V call is TRBV30, the J call TRBJ2-1, with 7 bases fitting TRBD2. CDR1 is GTSNPN, CDR2 SVGIG, per germline (reference sequence). CDR3 length: 13 residues. V lost 1 base and J lost 5; bases outside the gene matches: 2. CDR3 nucleotide sequence: TGTGCCTGGAGTGCTAGCGGACACAATGAGCAGTTCTTC. It encodes CAWSASGHNEQFF.

The chain carries TRBV5-6 and TRBJ1-1; weak D call: TRBD1 (5 bases). V was shortened by 1 base and J by 8 bases, with 9 bases between the two germline ends. This CDR3 has 12 amino acids. Germline values: CDR1 SGHDT, CDR2 YYEEEE. As DNA, the CDR3 is TGTGCCAGCAGCTTGAGCTGGGGCGAAGCTTTCTTT. This gives the protein CASSLSWGEAFF.

The chain uses TRBV2 and TRBJ2-3; 8 nucleotides match TRBD2. Germline V CDR1 and CDR2: SNHLY, FYNNEI. The CDR3 length is 14 residues. Unmatched junction bases numbered 2, after V lost 6 bases and J lost 0 bases. CDR3 nucleotides: TGTGCCAGCAGAGAGCGGGGGAGCACAGATACGCAGTATTTT. Translating it yields CASRERGSTDTQYF.

This chain uses TRBV27 with TRBJ1-2; D not resolved. Trimming left V 6 bases short and J 4 bases short, with 9 bases between. The CDR3 is 12 residues long. CDR1 is MNHEY and CDR2 is SMNVEV in the germline V gene (reference sequence). The CDR3, as DNA: TGTGCCAGCAGGCAGGCCCTCTATGGCTACACCTTC. It encodes CASRQALYGYTF.

V and J are TRBV6-1 and TRBJ1-5; D unclear. V lost 7 bases and J lost 4, with 11 bases in between. Germline V gene data show CDR1 as MNHNS and CDR2 as SASEGT. CDR3 size: 13 residues. The CDR3 is CASTKTRNQPQHF. The CDR3 DNA sequence: TGTGCCAGCACCAAAACACGTAATCAGCCCCAGCATTTT.

The chain carries TRBV25-1 and TRBJ1-2; 8 bases line up with TRBD1. The CDR3 consists of 15 residues. Germline V gives CDR1 MGHDK, CDR2 SYGVNS. The trim removed 1 base at V and 9 bases at J, leaving 10 bases unmatched. Here the CDR3 reads CASSEWKPGGVRYTF. CDR3 nucleotide sequence: TGTGCCAGCAGTGAATGGAAGCCAGGGGGCGTGCGCTACACCTTC.

The chain has TRBV6-6 and TRBJ2-7; TRBD1 might be the D (6 bases). This CDR3 comprises 15 residues. CDR1 MNHNY and CDR2 SVGAGI come from the germline V gene (reference sequence). With 2 bases removed from V and 3 bases from J, the gap between germline ends came to 14 bases. The CDR3 bases are TGTGCCAGCAGTTACGGCTTCCAGGGGTTCTACGAGCAGTACTTC. Translating it yields CASSYGFQGFYEQYF.

V gene TRBV15 combines with J gene TRBJ1-4; unclear D gene. Germline CDR1 is LNHNV and CDR2 is YYDKDF (reference sequence). Trimming pared 1 base from V and 5 bases from J, leaving 11 bases between. The CDR3 has 15 amino acids. CDR3 residues: CATSRGRPGNEKLFF. For the CDR3, the DNA is TGTGCCACCAGCAGAGGGAGGCCGGGGAATGAAAAACTGTTTTTT. The full variable domain, rest sourced from reference TRBV15 and TRBJ1-4, is DAMVIQNPRYQVTQFGKPVTLSCSQTLNHNVMYWYQQKSSQAPKLLFHYYDKDFNNEADTPDNFQSRRPNTSFCFLDIRSPGLGDTAMYLCATSRGRPGNEKLFFGSGTQLSVL.

The CDR3 is CASSEDRRLAGERTDTQYF. CDR3 in DNA: TGTGCCAGCAGTGAGGACCGGCGACTAGCGGGGGAACGCACAGATACGCAGTATTTT. The chain carries TRBV6-1 and TRBJ2-3; TRBD2 aligns across 12 bases. This CDR3 comprises 19 residues. The V gene's germline CDR1 is MNHNS and CDR2 SASEGT. V was pared by 3 bases and J by 1 base, with 11 bases of the junction left unmatched.

V is TRBV4-2 and J is TRBJ2-3; 9 bases match TRBD2. The junction had 7 bases not matched to a gene; V was cut back by 0 bases and J by 3 bases. This CDR3 has 17 amino acids. CDR1 and CDR2 from the germline V gene are LGHNA and YNFKEQ. CDR3 loop: CASSQDPLAGTTDTQYF. The CDR3 nucleotides are TGTGCCAGCAGCCAAGATCCCCTAGCGGGGACTACAGATACGCAGTATTTT.

The J gene is TRBJ2-7, the V gene TRBV7-3, with a weak D call TRBD2 (5 bases). CDR1 is SGHTA and CDR2 is FQGTGA in the germline V gene. V lost 5 bases and J 7 bases, leaving 15 bases between the germline ends. CDR3 length equals 13 residues. CDR3 sequence reads: CASSPQAEGEQYF. The CDR3 DNA sequence: TGTGCCAGCAGCCCCCAGGCTGAGGGTGAGCAGTACTTC.

The chain links TRBV18 to TRBJ1-2; D is undetermined. V was trimmed by 2 bases and J by 7 bases, leaving 11 bases between them. CDR1 is KGHSH, CDR2 LQKENI, per germline. The CDR3 has 13 residues. The DNA for the CDR3 is TGTGCCAGCTCACCAGCTCCGGGAAGTGGCTACACCTTC. This translates into CASSPAPGSGYTF.

This chain uses TRBV7-2 with TRBJ1-2; D call uncertain. The CDR3 totals 13 residues. Between the trimmed V and J ends, which lost 4 bases and 3 bases, there was a span of 9 bases. In germline, CDR1 is SGHTA, CDR2 FQGNSA. The CDR3 nucleotides are TGTGCCAGCAGCTATGCAGATTACTATGGCTACACCTTC. Its translation: CASSYADYYGYTF.

This clone has more than one count but fewer than ten. V usage is TRBV7-2 and J usage is TRBJ2-7, with 8 positions matching TRBD1. Germline assignment: CDR1 SGHTA and CDR2 FQGNSA. The CDR3 contains 14 residues. J gave up 6 bases and V 2 bases, and 6 bases lay outside the gene matches. CDR3 protein: CASSLTGTGVEQYF. The CDR3 DNA reads TGTGCCAGCAGCTTAACCGGGACAGGAGTCGAGCAGTACTTC.

This clone qualifies as medium-sized. The chain carries TRBV5-4 and TRBJ2-5, with D tentatively TRBD2 (7 bases). Germline values: CDR1 SGHNT, CDR2 YYREEE (reference sequence). The ends were cut back, 1 base at V and 3 bases at J, with 16 bases in the middle. The CDR3 consists of 16 residues. The CDR3 nucleotides read TGTGCCAGCAGCTTGTTCGAGGGGGGGTTAAAAGAGACCCAGTACTTC. Its translation: CASSLFEGGLKETQYF.

The genes are TRBV7-2 and TRBJ2-5, with TRBD2 matching over 9 bases. The CDR3 runs to 16 residues. CDR1 is SGHTA and CDR2 is FQGNSA in the germline V gene. The trim removed 5 bases at V and 1 base at J, leaving 8 bases unmatched. The DNA for the CDR3 is TGTGCCAGCAGCGCCCATGCTAGCGGGGCCCAAGAGACCCAGTACTTC. This gives the protein CASSAHASGAQETQYF.

V usage is TRBV7-3 and J usage is TRBJ1-2; 9 positions agree with TRBD1. Germline assignment: CDR1 SGHTA and CDR2 FQGTGA. There are 15 residues in the CDR3. Losses at the gene ends were 5 bases for V and 5 bases for J; bases not matched to a gene: 9. CDR3 loop: CASSPGQGPHYGYTF. Written as DNA, the CDR3 is TGTGCCAGCAGCCCTGGACAGGGGCCCCATTATGGCTACACCTTC.

The chain is built from TRBV7-9 and TRBJ2-2; no reliable D call. Trimming removed 5 bases from V and 3 bases from J, with 7 bases in between. Germline CDR1 is SEHNR and CDR2 is FQNEAQ (reference sequence). The CDR3 has 13 amino acids. This CDR3 reads CASSPPYTGELFF. The CDR3 DNA reads TGTGCCAGCAGCCCCCCGTACACCGGGGAGCTGTTTTTT.

V and J are TRBV2 and TRBJ2-2, with 9 bases aligning to TRBD1. The CDR3 loop spans 15 amino acids. Trimming removed 7 bases from V and 5 bases from J; junction bases left unmatched: 8. Per the germline V gene, CDR1 is SNHLY and CDR2 is FYNNEI. CDR3 region: CASILGTGMTGELFF. The DNA for the CDR3 is TGTGCCAGCATCCTGGGGACAGGGATGACCGGGGAGCTGTTTTTT.

The V gene is TRBV6-5, the J gene TRBJ2-2; 9 bases align to TRBD1. Germline lookup yields CDR1 MNHEY and CDR2 SVGAGI. Unmatched junction bases numbered 4, after V lost 6 bases and J lost 2 bases. This CDR3 contains 15 residues. The CDR3 region is CASSRQGVNTGELFF. DNA for the CDR3: TGTGCCAGCAGCCGACAGGGGGTTAACACCGGGGAGCTGTTTTTT.

V usage is TRBV10-2 and J usage is TRBJ2-2, with D unresolved. CDR1 and CDR2 (germline): WSHSY, SAAADI. With 5 bases removed from V and 8 bases from J, the gap between germline ends came to 9 bases. The CDR3 has 12 residues. The CDR3 is CASSYPKGELFF. The CDR3 coding sequence is TGCGCCAGCAGTTACCCTAAAGGGGAGCTGTTTTTT.

This sequence joins TRBV5-4 and TRBJ1-2; 8 bases are a match to TRBD1. With 2 bases clipped from V and 4 bases from J, the junction kept 7 bases outside the gene matches. The CDR3 sequence is 15 residues long. CDR1 and CDR2 (germline): SGHNT, YYREEE (reference sequence). The CDR3 nucleotides read TGTGCCAGCAGCTTACAGGGGGGCTCACCCTATGGCTACACCTTC. This gives the protein CASSLQGGSPYGYTF.

The genes are TRBV5-1 and TRBJ1-3; perhaps TRBD1 as D (6 bases). Trimming removed 5 bases at V and 0 bases at J, with 15 bases between. Germline values: CDR1 SGHRS, CDR2 YFSETQ. The CDR3 runs to 16 residues. The DNA for the CDR3 is TGCGCCAGCAGTGAGACGACGACAGGCTCTGGAAACACCATATATTTT. Translating gives CASSETTTGSGNTIYF.

The chain uses TRBV9 and TRBJ2-7, with TRBD2 as a possible D gene (6 bases). The CDR3 is made up of 14 amino acids. Trimming removed 0 bases from V and 3 bases from J, with 10 bases in between. CDR1 SGDLS and CDR2 YYNGEE come from the germline V gene. The CDR3 loop is CASSVGQEGYEQYF. In DNA form, the CDR3 reads TGTGCCAGCAGCGTAGGCCAGGAGGGCTACGAGCAGTACTTC.

The chain uses TRBV4-3 and TRBJ1-6; D gene unclear. The germline gives CDR1 LGHNA, CDR2 YSLEER. The CDR3 extends over 15 amino acids. Trimming took 0 bases from V and 10 from J, leaving 13 bases between them. In DNA form, the CDR3 reads TGCGCCAGCAGCCAAGATGGGAGGGTTGGCTCACCCCTCCACTTT. It codes for CASSQDGRVGSPLHF.

The V call is TRBV5-4, the J call TRBJ1-1, with 7 bases lining up with TRBD1. CDR1 is SGHNT and CDR2 is YYREEE in the germline V gene (reference sequence). There are 15 residues in the CDR3. J lost 4 bases, V lost 0 bases, and 6 bases had no gene match. In nucleotides, the CDR3 is TGTGCCAGCAGCTTGGCCTCAGGGGGAGGCACTGAAGCTTTCTTT. Amino acids: CASSLASGGGTEAFF.

The chain is built from TRBV9 and TRBJ1-1; D is undetermined. V was trimmed by 4 bases and J by 1 base, leaving 8 bases between them. Germline values: CDR1 SGDLS, CDR2 YYNGEE. The CDR3 consists of 13 residues. CDR3 DNA: TGTGCCAGCAGCTCGCGACAGAACACTGAAGCTTTCTTT. This translates into CASSSRQNTEAFF.

V usage is TRBV4-3 and J usage is TRBJ1-1; D uncertain. The germline V and J ends were trimmed by 6 bases and 0 bases, with 14 bases remaining between them. Looked up from germline, CDR1 is LGHNA and CDR2 is YSLEER. The CDR3 has 15 residues. The CDR3 spells CASSPLSSLNTEAFF. The CDR3 DNA follows: TGCGCCAGCAGTCCCCTAAGTAGCTTGAACACTGAAGCTTTCTTT.

The table lists this clone with a count of one. The chain joins TRBV30 to TRBJ1-5, with a tentative D call TRBD1 (6 bases). The CDR3 extends over 17 amino acids. Trimming cost V 0 bases and J 2 bases, with 17 bases left between them. Germline V gene lookup returns CDR1 GTSNPN and CDR2 SVGIG (reference sequence). The CDR3 nucleotides are TGTGCCTGGAGTGTAGGGTATGGGGGCTGGGGCAATCAGCCCCAGCATTTT. Protein product: CAWSVGYGGWGNQPQHF.

The chain is built from TRBV30 and TRBJ1-1; D uncertain. This CDR3 contains 14 residues. V was cut by 5 bases and J by 2 bases, with 15 bases left in between. Germline V gene data show CDR1 as GTSNPN and CDR2 as SVGIG (reference sequence). The CDR3, as DNA: TGTGCCTGGGGGGAGCTGTTAATCAACACTGAAGCTTTCTTT. Translation gives CAWGELLINTEAFF.